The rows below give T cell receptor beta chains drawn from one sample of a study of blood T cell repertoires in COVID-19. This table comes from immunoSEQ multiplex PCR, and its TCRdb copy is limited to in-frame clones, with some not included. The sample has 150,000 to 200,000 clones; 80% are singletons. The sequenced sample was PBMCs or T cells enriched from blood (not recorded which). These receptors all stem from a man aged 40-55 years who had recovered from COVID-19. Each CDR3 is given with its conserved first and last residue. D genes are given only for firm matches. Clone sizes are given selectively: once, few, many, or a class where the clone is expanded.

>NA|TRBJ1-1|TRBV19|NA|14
TGTGCCAGTAGTATTGGGGACACATACACTGAAGCTTTCTTT
CASSIGDTYTEAFF
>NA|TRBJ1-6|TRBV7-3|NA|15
TGTGCCAGCAGCTTACTACAGGGCGGTGCGTCACCCCTCCACTTT
CASSLLQGGASPLHF
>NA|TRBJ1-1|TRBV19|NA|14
TGTGCCAGTAGTATAGACTTCCTTTCGGGGGAAGCTTTCTTT
CASSIDFLSGEAFF
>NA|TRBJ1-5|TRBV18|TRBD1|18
TGTGCCAGCTCACCAGGGACAGGGGAGAGGAAAAGACATCAGCCCCAGCATTTT
CASSPGTGERKRHQPQHF
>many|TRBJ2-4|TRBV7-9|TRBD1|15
TGTGCCAGCACCTACGACAGGGATGCCAAAAACATTCAGTACTTC
CASTYDRDAKNIQYF
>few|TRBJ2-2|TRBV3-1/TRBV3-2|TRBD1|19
TGTGCCAGCAGCCCCACCCGGGACAGCCGACTATCGAACACCGGGGAGCTGTTTTTT
CASSPTRDSRLSNTGELFF
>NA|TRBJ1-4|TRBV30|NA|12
TGTGCCTGGAGTGCCGGACTAGAAAAACTGTTTTTT
CAWSAGLEKLFF
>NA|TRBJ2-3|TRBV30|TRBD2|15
TGTGCCTGGAGTGTACTAGCGGGGCCATCAGATACGCAGTATTTT
CAWSVLAGPSDTQYF
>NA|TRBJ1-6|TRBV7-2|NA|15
TGTGCCAGCAGTTCATCCCCTCCGCCGGGTTCACCCCTCCACTTT
CASSSSPPPGSPLHF
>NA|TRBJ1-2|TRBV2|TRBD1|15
TGTGCCAGCAGTCAGACAGGGACGTCTCACTATGGCTACACCTTC
CASSQTGTSHYGYTF
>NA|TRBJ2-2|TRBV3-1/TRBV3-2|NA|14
TGTGCCAGCAGCCGGGCAGGGGACACCGGGGAGCTGTTTTTT
CASSRAGDTGELFF
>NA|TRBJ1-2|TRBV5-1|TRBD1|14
TGCGCCAGCAGCCGGGACAGGGCTGACTATGGCTACACCTTC
CASSRDRADYGYTF
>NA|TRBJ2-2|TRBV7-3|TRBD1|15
TGTGCCAGCAGCTGGACAGGGGGCAACACCGGGGAGCTGTTTTTT
CASSWTGGNTGELFF
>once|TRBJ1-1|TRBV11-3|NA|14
TGTGCCAGCAGCTCCAGCGGGGTGAACACTGAAGCTTTCTTT
CASSSSGVNTEAFF
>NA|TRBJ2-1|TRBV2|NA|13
TGTGCCAGCATAAACAGGGCGGTTAATGAGCAGTTCTTC
CASINRAVNEQFF
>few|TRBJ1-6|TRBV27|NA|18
TGTGCCAGCAGCCTGGCTCCCGGGGGACCGAGACTTAATTCACCCCTCCACTTT
CASSLAPGGPRLNSPLHF
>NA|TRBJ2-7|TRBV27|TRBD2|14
TGTGCCAGCAGTCGAGCGGGGGGCCACTACGAGCAGTACTTC
CASSRAGGHYEQYF
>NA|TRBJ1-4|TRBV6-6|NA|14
TGTGCCAGCAACGACAGGAGGAGGAATGAAAAACTGTTTTTT
CASNDRRRNEKLFF
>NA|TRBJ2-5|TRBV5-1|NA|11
TGCGCCAGCAGCTTGGAAGGGGCCCAGTACTTC
CASSLEGAQYF
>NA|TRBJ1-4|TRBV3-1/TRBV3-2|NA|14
TGTGCCAGCAGCCGTGGGGGGGAGGAGGAAAAACTGTTTTTT
CASSRGGEEEKLFF
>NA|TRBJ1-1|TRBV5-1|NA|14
TGCGCCAGCAGCTTAGGGAGCATGAACACTGAAGCTTTCTTT
CASSLGSMNTEAFF
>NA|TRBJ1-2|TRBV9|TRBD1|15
TGTGCCAGCAGCGCCGACGGACAGGGGAACTATGGCTACACCTTC
CASSADGQGNYGYTF
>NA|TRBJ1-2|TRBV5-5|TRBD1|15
TGTGCCAGCAGCTTGGGGGGGACAGCCCGATGGGGATACACCTTC
CASSLGGTARWGYTF
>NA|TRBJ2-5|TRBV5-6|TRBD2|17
TGTGCCAGCAGCCCCCCCGGACTAGCGGCAATCCAAGAGACCCAGTACTTC
CASSPPGLAAIQETQYF
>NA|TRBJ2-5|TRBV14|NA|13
TGTGCCAGCAGCCAAGAGGCCCCGGGGACCCAGTACTTC
CASSQEAPGTQYF
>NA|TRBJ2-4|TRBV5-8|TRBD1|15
TGTGCCAGCAGCTTGGGGGGACAGGGGGCATACATTCAGTACTTC
CASSLGGQGAYIQYF
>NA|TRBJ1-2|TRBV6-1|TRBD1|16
TGTGCCAGCAGTGAAGCTGGGACAGCCGCAATCTATGGCTACACCTTC
CASSEAGTAAIYGYTF